The following is a T cell receptor (beta chain) sequence with its context. Its antigen is unidentified. The data stem from a study of T cell responses to AZD1222 COVID-19 vaccine. Findings and caveats of the study: A rise in Spike-specific TCR breadth and depth followed two AZD1222 doses. Reports indicate that nearly half of spike-specific TCRs are directed at unmutated variant regions. A mostly white British donor set with more females was recruited, and clonal diversity was possibly underestimated. Recipients of AZD1222 seropositive at baseline numbered only five or six.

Libraries were prepared by immunoSEQ multiplex PCR; TCRdb keeps only in-frame clonotypes and omits some of them. The data hold roughly 120,000 clones, with approximately 86% observed a single time. Sequencing used peripheral blood, obtained on day 0 of AZD1222 vaccination. The sequence was obtained from an adult in good health.

The CDR3 region is CASSLVLAGGPGEQFF. CDR3 nucleotides: TGTGCCAGCAGCTTAGTACTAGCGGGAGGGCCAGGTGAGCAGTTCTTC. The chain joins TRBV11-2 to TRBJ2-1; 13 bases line up with TRBD2. The V gene's germline CDR1 is SGHAT and CDR2 FQNNGV. This CDR3 is 16 amino acids long. Losses at the gene ends were 1 base for V and 9 bases for J; bases not matched to a gene: 6.